The T cell receptor (beta chain) under discussion was sequenced for a study of cytomegalovirus exposure and HLA in healthy donors. Study-wide context: Earlier work reported around 110 million unique TCR beta sequences from about 179 million T cells. Study-wide points: Later, an analysis found that common viral pathogens appeared to be linked with several of the most significant clusters. Presence/absence analyses rested on an assumption that sequencing depth was roughly uniform across donors.

A word on this clone: Antigen specificity is unknown.

The PCR was carried out with 60 Vbeta primers and 13 Jbeta primers. The data were produced by immunoSEQ multiplex PCR, yet TCRdb's version contains in-frame clones alone and is incomplete. The sample includes 100,000 to 150,000 clones, about 63% of them seen just once. Looked up from germline, CDR1 is MNHNY and CDR2 is SVGAGI (reference sequence). The CDR3 has 14 residues. This sequence joins TRBV6-6 and TRBJ2-5; D perhaps matches TRBD1 (6 bases). The J call may be wrong; the DNA end is better matched by TRBJ2-7. This sequence originates from a man aged 25 to 40 in good health and CMV-seropositive. Sequencing input: PBMCs. This CDR3 reads CASSSRDNNLEQYF. CDR3 DNA: TGTGCCAGCAGTTCCCGGGACAACAACCTCGAGCAGTACTTC.